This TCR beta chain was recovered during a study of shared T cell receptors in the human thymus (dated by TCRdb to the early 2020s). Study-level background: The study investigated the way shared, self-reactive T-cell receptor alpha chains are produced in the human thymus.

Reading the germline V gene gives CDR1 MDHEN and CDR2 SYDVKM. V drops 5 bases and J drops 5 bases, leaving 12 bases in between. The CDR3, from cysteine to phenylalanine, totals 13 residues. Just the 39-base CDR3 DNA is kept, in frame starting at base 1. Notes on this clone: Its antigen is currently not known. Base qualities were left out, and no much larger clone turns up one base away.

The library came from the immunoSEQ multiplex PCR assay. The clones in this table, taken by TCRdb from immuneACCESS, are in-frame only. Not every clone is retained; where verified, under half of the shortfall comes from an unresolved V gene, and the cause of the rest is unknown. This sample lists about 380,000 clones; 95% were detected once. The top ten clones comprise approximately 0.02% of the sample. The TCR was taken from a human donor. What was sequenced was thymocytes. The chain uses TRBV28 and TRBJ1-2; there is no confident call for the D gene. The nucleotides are TGTGCCAGCAGTCGGGCGGGTACATATGGCTACACCTTC. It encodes CASSRAGTYGYTF.